Listed below are T cell receptor beta chains from one sample, sequenced in a study of chemoradiotherapy in HPV16-positive cancers. Measured with immunoSEQ multiplex PCR; TCRdb has only the in-frame clones, and not every one. The sample table sets out approximately 35 clones. This material consisted of tumor tissue, taken from a patient who underwent chemoradiotherapy. Receptors were obtained from a human donor with HPV-associated anogenital cancer. Each CDR3 is given with its conserved first and last residue. Fields, in order: V gene, clone size, J gene, D gene, CDR3 protein, CDR3 DNA. D genes are given only for firm matches. The size field is filled for only some rows; it gives once, few, many or a size class.

TRBV7-2	NA	TRBJ1-2	TRBD1	CASSLDGTATYGYTF	TGTGCCAGCAGCTTAGACGGGACAGCAACGTATGGCTACACCTTC
TRBV5-8	NA	TRBJ1-1	TRBD1	CASSHADRGTEAFF	TGTGCCAGCAGCCATGCCGACAGGGGCACTGAAGCTTTCTTT
TRBV6-1	NA	TRBJ1-6	NA	CASSGGSPLHF	TGTGCCAGCAGTGGGGGTTCACCCCTCCACTTT
TRBV29-1	NA	TRBJ2-3	NA	CSADSNRASTDTQYF	TGCAGCGCGGACAGTAATCGTGCTAGCACAGATACGCAGTATTTT
TRBV6-6	NA	TRBJ1-2	NA	CASSYSRGGEGGYTF	TGTGCCAGCAGTTACTCTCGGGGGGGCGAGGGTGGCTACACCTTC
TRBV6-1	few	TRBJ1-1	NA	CASSEGGRNMNTEAFF	TGTGCCAGCAGTGAAGGAGGAAGGAACATGAACACTGAAGCTTTCTTT
TRBV4-1	NA	TRBJ2-3	TRBD1	CASSQDVTGFLDTQYF	TGCGCCAGCAGCCAAGACGTGACAGGGTTCCTTGATACGCAGTATTTT
TRBV4-2	NA	TRBJ1-4	NA	CASSQPQGFANEKLFF	TGTGCCAGCAGCCAACCCCAGGGATTCGCTAATGAAAAACTGTTTTTT
TRBV5-1	NA	TRBJ2-7	TRBD1	CASSPGTGRLYEQYF	TGCGCCAGCAGCCCCGGGACAGGGAGGCTCTACGAGCAGTACTTC
TRBV29-1	NA	TRBJ1-2	TRBD1	CSVPSGRGHGYTF	TGCAGCGTCCCGAGTGGCAGGGGGCATGGCTACACCTTC
TRBV9	NA	TRBJ2-5	TRBD2	CASSVGFERGVPETQYF	TGTGCCAGCAGCGTAGGGTTTGAGCGGGGGGTCCCCGAGACCCAGTACTTC
TRBV29-1	NA	TRBJ2-6	NA	CSVMFGLQSRANVLTF	TGCAGCGTTATGTTCGGACTACAAAGTCGGGCCAACGTCCTGACTTTC
TRBV6-4	NA	TRBJ2-1	NA	CASSDSSYNEQFF	TGTGCCAGCAGTGACTCGAGTTACAATGAGCAGTTCTTC
TRBV7-8	NA	TRBJ1-1	NA	CASSLERGVPEAFF	TGTGCCAGCAGCTTAGAGAGGGGGGTGCCTGAAGCTTTCTTT
TRBV7-4	once	TRBJ1-4	TRBD1	CASSLVGQGGEKLFF	TGTGCCAGCAGCTTAGTCGGACAGGGGGGTGAAAAACTGTTTTTT